This record covers a single TCR beta chain. Its antigen is unidentified. The data stem from a study of OX40 agonist ivuxolimab in advanced cancers. About the study: Ivuxolimab, an antibody acting as an agonist of OX40 (CD134), was used to treat patients. Study-wide results and limits: CD4+ and CD8+ blood T cells expanded clonally by week 6 at 0.1 to 3.0 mg/kg. Researchers did not establish what antigens the expanded peripheral T cells target.

The V end lost 9 bases, the J end lost 0 bases, and 14 bases lay between the germline ends. Germline V gene data show CDR1 as SGDLS and CDR2 as YYNGEE. CDR3 length: 14 amino acids. Assay: immunoSEQ multiplex PCR; the TCRdb copy retains only in-frame clones and omits some. The profile covers 50,000 to 65,000 clones, with roughly 92% appearing a single time and around 15% taken by the ten largest. This sequence originates from an adult with an advanced solid tumor such as melanoma, head and neck, liver or kidney cancer. V is TRBV9 and J is TRBJ2-3; D could derive from TRBD1 or TRBD2 (6 bases each). The sequences come from CD4+ or CD8+ T cells sorted from blood, collected in a trial of the OX40 agonist ivuxolimab. The CDR3 loop is CATSGASSTDTQYF. Here the CDR3 DNA reads TGTGCCACCTCGGGGGCGTCTAGCACAGATACGCAGTATTTT.